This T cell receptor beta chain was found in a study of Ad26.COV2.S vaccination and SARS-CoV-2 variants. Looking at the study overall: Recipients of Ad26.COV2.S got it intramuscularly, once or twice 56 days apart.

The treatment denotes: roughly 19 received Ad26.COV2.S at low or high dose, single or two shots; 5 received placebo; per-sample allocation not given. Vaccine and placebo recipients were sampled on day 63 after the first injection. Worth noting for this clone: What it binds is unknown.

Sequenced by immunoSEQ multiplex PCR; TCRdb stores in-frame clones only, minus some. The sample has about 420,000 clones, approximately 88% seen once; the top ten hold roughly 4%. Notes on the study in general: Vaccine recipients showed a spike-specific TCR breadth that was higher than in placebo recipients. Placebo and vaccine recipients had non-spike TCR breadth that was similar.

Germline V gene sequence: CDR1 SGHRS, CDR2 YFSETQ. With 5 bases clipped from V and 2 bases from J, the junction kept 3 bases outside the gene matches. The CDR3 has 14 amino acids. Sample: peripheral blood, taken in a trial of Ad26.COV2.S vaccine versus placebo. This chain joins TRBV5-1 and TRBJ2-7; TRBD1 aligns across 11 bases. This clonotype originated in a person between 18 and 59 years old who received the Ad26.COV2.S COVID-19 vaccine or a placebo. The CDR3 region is CASRVGQGAYEQYF. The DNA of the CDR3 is TGCGCCAGCAGAGTGGGACAGGGGGCCTACGAGCAGTACTTC.